One sample yielded the 15 T cell receptor beta chains listed below, sequenced in a study of response to subunit inactivated influenza vaccine. TCRdb re-derived calls from the RT-PCR reads in MiXCR, one entry per CDR3 protein. The data hold under 850,000 distinct CDR3 sequences, with around 20% observed a single time. The material was PBMCs from blood, obtained 5 days after vaccination. These receptors were obtained from a man aged 50 to 60 who received an inactivated influenza vaccine.

The chain carries TRBV27 and TRBJ2-7; TRBD1 aligns across 8 bases. V was clipped by 5 bases and J by 6 bases; unmatched bases: 6. The CDR3 is 13 residues long. Germline V gives CDR1 MNHEY, CDR2 SMNVEV (reference sequence). CDR3 sequence (DNA): TGTGCCAGCAGTAACGACAGGGGTGGCGAGCAGTACTTC. Amino acids: CASSNDRGGEQYF.

The rearrangement uses TRBV6-1 and TRBJ1-1, with D unresolved. V was pared by 5 bases and J by 11 bases, with 18 bases between. Per the germline V gene, CDR1 is MNHNS and CDR2 is SASEGT. CDR3 length: 13 residues. The CDR3 DNA sequence: TGTGCCAGCAGTCGCGGCTCCTCGAGTGTTGCTTTCTTT. It specifies CASSRGSSSVAFF.

This clonotype was seen ten or more times. The chain links TRBV29-1 to TRBJ1-1; perhaps TRBD1 as D (6 bases). The germline V gene encodes CDR1 SQVTM and CDR2 ANQGSEA. V shed 2 bases and J shed 4 bases, with 17 bases lying between them. The CDR3 spans 15 residues. The CDR3 bases are TGCAGCGTTGAAAGGGCGCAGGGGAGGGGCACTGAAGCTTTCTTT. This gives the protein CSVERAQGRGTEAFF. Together with reference TRBV29-1 and TRBJ1-1, the CDR3 gives the full variable domain: SAVISQKPSRDICQRGTSLTIQCQVDSQVTMMFWYRQQPGQSLTLIATANQGSEATYESGFVIDKFPISRPNLTFSTLTVSNMSPEDSSIYLCSVERAQGRGTEAFFGQGTRLTVV.

This chain uses TRBV4-1 with TRBJ2-1; no clear D. The ends were cut back, 0 bases at V and 6 bases at J, with 18 bases in the middle. This CDR3 is built from 17 residues. Germline CDR1 and CDR2: MGHRA and YSYEKL. Here the CDR3 DNA reads TGCGCCAGCAGCCAAGATCCTAGGTTCGCCGGGTTCAATGAGCAGTTCTTC. It specifies CASSQDPRFAGFNEQFF.

This sequence joins TRBV20-1 and TRBJ2-1; 12 positions agree with TRBD2. CDR1 and CDR2 (germline): DFQATT, SNEGSKA (reference sequence). Trimming at V came to 2 bases and at J to 4 bases, leaving 3 bases not matched to a gene. This CDR3 has 15 residues. The CDR3 sequence is CSARLAGGVYNEQFF. The CDR3 DNA follows: TGCAGTGCTAGACTAGCGGGGGGGGTTTACAATGAGCAGTTCTTC.

This clonotype was detected ten times or more. V is TRBV20-1 and J is TRBJ2-2, with TRBD2 matching 8 bases. The junction had 9 bases not matched to a gene; V was cut back by 6 bases and J by 9 bases. This CDR3 region has 13 residues. The germline V gene has CDR1 DFQATT and CDR2 SNEGSKA (reference sequence). The CDR3 loop reads CSAAGTRTRELFF. The CDR3, as DNA: TGCAGTGCCGCCGGGACTAGAACTCGGGAGCTGTTTTTT.

In its sample, this clonotype was seen a few times. Here the CDR3 DNA reads TGTGCCAGCAGGGAGGGGGCATGGACTGAAGCTTTCTTT. It encodes CASREGAWTEAFF. The chain carries TRBV5-6 and TRBJ1-1; 7 bases fit TRBD1. The germline V gene has CDR1 SGHDT and CDR2 YYEEEE. V lost 5 bases and J lost 5; bases outside the gene matches: 6. The CDR3 has 13 amino acids.

This chain joins TRBV4-1 and TRBJ2-1, with TRBD2 matching over 8 bases. The ends lost 2 bases at V and 4 bases at J; junction bases unmatched: 13. CDR1 and CDR2 (germline): MGHRA, YSYEKL. CDR3 length: 18 amino acids. The CDR3 here is CASSQSPFPGGRYNEQFF. CDR3 DNA sequence: TGCGCCAGCAGCCAATCACCCTTCCCGGGGGGGCGATACAATGAGCAGTTCTTC.

This clonotype was seen ten or more times. DNA for the CDR3: TGCGCCAGCAGCCAAGATAGGGGACTAGCGGGAGAGACCCAGTACTTC. This codes for CASSQDRGLAGETQYF. The rearrangement joins TRBV4-3 to TRBJ2-5, with 12 bases lining up with TRBD2. With V trimmed by 0 bases and J by 4 bases, 3 bases remained unmatched. In germline, CDR1 is LGHNA, CDR2 YSLEER. CDR3 length: 16 amino acids.

This clonotype was counted once. The J gene is TRBJ2-1, the V gene TRBV4-3, with 7 nucleotides matching TRBD2. Trimming took 1 base from V and 5 from J; bases not matched to a gene: 2. Germline V gives CDR1 LGHNA, CDR2 YSLEER. CDR3 length: 14 residues. This chain's CDR3 is CASSQGSGDNEQFF. The CDR3 DNA reads TGCGCCAGCAGCCAAGGGAGCGGGGACAATGAGCAGTTCTTC.

This clonotype was detected only a few times. V and J are TRBV4-3 and TRBJ2-2; TRBD1 matches at 9 bases. This CDR3 has 16 amino acids. V was pared by 3 bases and J by 0 bases, with 2 bases of the junction left unmatched. The germline gives CDR1 LGHNA, CDR2 YSLEER. The DNA of the CDR3 is TGCGCCAGCAGCCAGGGACAGGGCCCGAACACCGGGGAGCTGTTTTTT. Amino acids: CASSQGQGPNTGELFF.

V and J are TRBV5-1 and TRBJ1-1; D remains ambiguous. Germline values: CDR1 SGHRS, CDR2 YFSETQ. Between the trimmed V and J ends, which lost 0 bases and 7 bases, there was a span of 19 bases. This CDR3 spans 16 amino acids. This chain's CDR3 is CASSLGLSLNSDEAFF. The CDR3 DNA reads as TGCGCCAGCAGCTTGGGGTTGTCCCTCAATTCAGATGAAGCTTTCTTT. Using reference TRBV5-1 and TRBJ1-1 for the parts outside the CDR3, the full variable domain is KAGVTQTPRYLIKTRGQQVTLSCSPISGHRSVSWYQQTPGQGLQFLFEYFSETQRNKGNFPGRFSGRQFSNSRSEMNVSTLELGDSALYLCASSLGLSLNSDEAFFGQGTRLTVV.

J is TRBJ2-7 and V is TRBV6-1, with 7 bases fitting TRBD1. Germline CDR1 and CDR2: MNHNS and SASEGT. This CDR3 has 14 amino acids. V was pared by 6 bases and J by 3 bases, with 8 bases of the junction left unmatched. The DNA for the CDR3 is TGTGCCAGCAGGGAGACAGGGAGAGGCTACGAGCAGTACTTC. Its translation is CASRETGRGYEQYF.

This clonotype was seen many times. This chain's CDR3 is CASSLGVGEETQYF. CDR3 coding DNA: TGTGCCAGCAGTTTGGGGGTTGGGGAAGAGACCCAGTACTTC. This sequence joins TRBV12-3 or TRBV12-4 and TRBJ2-5; D might be TRBD1 or TRBD2, each matching 5 bases. The CDR3 is 14 amino acids. V lost 3 bases, J lost 3 bases, and 11 bases lay in between.

This chain joins TRBV4-2 and TRBJ2-3; 11 bases align to TRBD2. Germline V CDR1 and CDR2: LGHNA, YNFKEQ. The junction had 7 bases not matched to a gene; V was cut back by 0 bases and J by 8 bases. This CDR3 is 16 amino acids long. CDR3 sequence: CASSQDRTSGSPTQYF. In DNA form, the CDR3 reads TGTGCCAGCAGCCAAGATCGCACTAGCGGGAGCCCTACGCAGTATTTT.